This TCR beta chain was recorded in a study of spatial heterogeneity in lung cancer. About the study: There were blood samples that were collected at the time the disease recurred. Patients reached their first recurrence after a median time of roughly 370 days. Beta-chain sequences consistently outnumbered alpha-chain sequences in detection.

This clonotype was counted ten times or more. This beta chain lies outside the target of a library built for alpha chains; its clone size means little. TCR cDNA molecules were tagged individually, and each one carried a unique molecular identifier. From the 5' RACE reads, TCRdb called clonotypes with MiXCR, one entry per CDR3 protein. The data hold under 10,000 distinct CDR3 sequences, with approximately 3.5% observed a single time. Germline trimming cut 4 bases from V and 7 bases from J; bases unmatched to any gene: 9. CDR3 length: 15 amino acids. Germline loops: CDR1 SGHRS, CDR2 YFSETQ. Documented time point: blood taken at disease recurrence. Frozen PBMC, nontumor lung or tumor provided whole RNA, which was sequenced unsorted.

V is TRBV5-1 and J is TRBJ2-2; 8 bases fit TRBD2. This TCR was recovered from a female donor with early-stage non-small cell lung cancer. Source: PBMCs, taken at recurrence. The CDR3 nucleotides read TGCGCCAGCAGCCCAGCGTCGGGGGGGCACGGGGAGCTGTTTTTT. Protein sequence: CASSPASGGHGELFF.